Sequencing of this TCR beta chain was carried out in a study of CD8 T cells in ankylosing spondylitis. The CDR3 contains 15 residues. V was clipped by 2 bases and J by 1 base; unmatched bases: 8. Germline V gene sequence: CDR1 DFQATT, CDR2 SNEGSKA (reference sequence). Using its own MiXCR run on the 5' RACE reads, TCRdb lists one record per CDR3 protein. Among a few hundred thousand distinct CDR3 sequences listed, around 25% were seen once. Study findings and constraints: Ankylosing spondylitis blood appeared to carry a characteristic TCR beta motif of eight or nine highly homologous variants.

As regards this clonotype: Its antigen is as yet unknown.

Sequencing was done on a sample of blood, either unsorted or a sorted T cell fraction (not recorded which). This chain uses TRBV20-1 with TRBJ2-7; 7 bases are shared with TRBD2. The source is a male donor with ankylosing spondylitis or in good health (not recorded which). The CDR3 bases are TGCAGTGCTAGACTGCCCTGGGGGGGATCCTACGAGCAGTACTTC. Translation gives CSARLPWGGSYEQYF.